This T cell receptor beta chain came from a study of T cell repertoires in cytomegalovirus infection. This clonotype appeared many times. Its antigen is still unknown. The CDR3 contains 13 residues. Germline assignment: CDR1 MNHEY and CDR2 SMNVEV (reference sequence). Trimming cost V 3 bases and J 0 bases, with 6 bases left between them. TCRdb re-analysed the reads in MiXCR, keeping a single row per CDR3 protein. The table records about 47,000 distinct CDR3 sequences, roughly 18% of them present only once. The V and J genes are TRBV27 and TRBJ2-7, with D possibly TRBD1 on 5 matching bases. The sequencing here drew on CD8+ T cells from cultured PBMCs, taken from culture after CMV antigen stimulation. This receptor was obtained from a human donor in good health (CMV status not recorded). Some clones in this sample may be carry-over from other donors' samples. CDR3 sequence reads: CASSFGASYEQYF. As DNA, the CDR3 is TGTGCCAGCAGTTTTGGGGCCTCCTACGAGCAGTACTTC.